This T cell receptor (beta chain) was identified in a study of CD8+CD57+ T cells in acquired aplastic anemia. Looking at the study overall: Healthy donors gave roughly 9.9 million reads on average for CD4+ cells.

TCR beta VDJ and CDR3 were profiled, and genomic DNA was the template. From the reads, TCRdb called clonotypes with MiXCR, one entry per CDR3 protein. The table shows about 420,000 distinct CDR3 sequences, with 55% to 70% occurring only once. Worth noting for this clonotype: One junction end does not reproduce the germline sequence, and a read error may be involved.

CDR3 length: 14 residues. CDR1 and CDR2 (germline): WNHNN, SYGVQD (reference sequence). Input material: sorted CD4+, CD8+, or CD8+CD57+ T cells (not recorded which) from PBMCs. The chain recombines TRBV10-1 with TRBJ1-2; D may be TRBD1 (5 bases). This receptor was identified in a human donor in good health, serving as a control. CDR3 residues: CAISVPDSNYGYTF. In nucleotides, the CDR3 is TGCGCCATCAGTGTCCCCGACAGCAACTATGGCTACACCTTC.